This T cell receptor beta chain was identified during a study of T cells in Graves' hyperthyroidism and ophthalmopathy. Amplified regions were TCR beta CDR3 sequences from RNA transcripts. The HTBI primer set was used in a first-round RT-PCR of the TCR CDR3. One entry per CDR3 protein, called by TCRdb with MiXCR from the multiplex PCR reads. The data contain 500,000 to 650,000 distinct CDR3 sequences, approximately 48% of them singletons. With respect to this clonotype: Its antigen is undetermined.

Whole-study results and caveats: Most thyroid clonotypes that were expanded above 0.001 also turned up in blood. Ophthalmopathy cases were set apart from stable hyperthyroidism by a 13 V-J model.

The study excluded patients with uncontrolled infection, other autoimmune disease, pregnancy or lactation. Thyroid ultrasound and orbital computed tomography, with clinical symptoms and serum thyroxine and TRAb, informed diagnoses. CDR1 and CDR2 from the germline V gene are SEHNR and FQNEAQ (reference sequence). This CDR3 contains 13 residues. V lost 8 bases and J lost 4; bases outside the gene matches: 6. Input material: peripheral blood or thyroid tissue (not recorded which). This TCR came from an adult woman with Graves' disease, either hyperthyroidism or ophthalmopathy (not recorded which). The chain carries TRBV7-9 and TRBJ2-3; 7 bases fit TRBD2. The CDR3 sequence is CASRQGGSDTQYF. CDR3 bases: TGTGCCAGCCGGCAGGGAGGGTCAGATACGCAGTATTTT.